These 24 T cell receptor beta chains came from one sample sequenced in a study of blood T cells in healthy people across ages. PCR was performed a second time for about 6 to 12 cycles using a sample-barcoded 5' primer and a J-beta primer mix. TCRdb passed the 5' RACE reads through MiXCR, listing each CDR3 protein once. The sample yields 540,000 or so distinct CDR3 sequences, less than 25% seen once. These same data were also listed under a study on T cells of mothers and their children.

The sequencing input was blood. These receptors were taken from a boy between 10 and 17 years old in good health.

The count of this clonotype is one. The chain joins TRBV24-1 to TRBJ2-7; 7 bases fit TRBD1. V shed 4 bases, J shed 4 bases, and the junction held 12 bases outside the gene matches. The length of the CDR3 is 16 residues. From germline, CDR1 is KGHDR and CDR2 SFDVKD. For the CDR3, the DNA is TGTGCCACCAGTGACCGTGATCCGGGACAGAGTTACGAGCAGTACTTC. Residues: CATSDRDPGQSYEQYF.

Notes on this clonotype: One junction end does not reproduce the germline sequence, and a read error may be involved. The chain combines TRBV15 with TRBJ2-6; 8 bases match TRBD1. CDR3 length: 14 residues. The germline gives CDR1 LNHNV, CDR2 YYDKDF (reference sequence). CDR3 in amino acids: CATSRDQGASVLTF. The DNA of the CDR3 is TGTGCCACCAGCAGAGATCAGGGGGCCAGCGTCCTGACTTTC.

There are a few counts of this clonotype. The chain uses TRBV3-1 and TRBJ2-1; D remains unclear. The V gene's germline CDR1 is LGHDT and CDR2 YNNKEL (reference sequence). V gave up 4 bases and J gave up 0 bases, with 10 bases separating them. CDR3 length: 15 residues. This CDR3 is CASSLDLVSYNEQFF. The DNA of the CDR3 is TGTGCCAGCAGCCTAGACCTTGTCTCCTACAATGAGCAGTTCTTC.

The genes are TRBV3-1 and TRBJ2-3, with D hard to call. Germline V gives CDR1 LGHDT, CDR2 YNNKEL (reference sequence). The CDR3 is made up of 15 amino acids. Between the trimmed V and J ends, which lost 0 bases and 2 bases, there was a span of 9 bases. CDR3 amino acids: CASSQDSQDTDTQYF. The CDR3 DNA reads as TGTGCCAGCAGCCAAGACAGCCAAGACACAGATACGCAGTATTTT.

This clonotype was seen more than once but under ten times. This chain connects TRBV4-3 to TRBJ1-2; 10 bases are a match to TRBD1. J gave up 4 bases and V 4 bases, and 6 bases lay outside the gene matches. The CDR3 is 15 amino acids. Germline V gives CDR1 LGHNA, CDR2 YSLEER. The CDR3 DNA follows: TGCGCCAGCAGCCCACAGAGGACAGGGGGCTATGGCTACACCTTC. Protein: CASSPQRTGGYGYTF.

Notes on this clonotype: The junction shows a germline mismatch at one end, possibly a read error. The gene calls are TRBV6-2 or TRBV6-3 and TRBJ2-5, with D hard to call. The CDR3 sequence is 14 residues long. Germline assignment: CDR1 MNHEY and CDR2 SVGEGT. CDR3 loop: CASSYSWESYGQYF. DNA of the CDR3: TGTGCCAGCAGCTACTCTTGGGAATCCTACGGGCAGTACTTC.

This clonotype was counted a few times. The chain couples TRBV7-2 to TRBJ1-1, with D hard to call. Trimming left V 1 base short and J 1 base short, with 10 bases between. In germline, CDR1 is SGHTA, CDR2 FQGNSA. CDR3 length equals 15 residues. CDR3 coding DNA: TGTGCCAGCAGCTTAGTTCCCAGCCAGAACACTGAAGCTTTCTTT. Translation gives CASSLVPSQNTEAFF.

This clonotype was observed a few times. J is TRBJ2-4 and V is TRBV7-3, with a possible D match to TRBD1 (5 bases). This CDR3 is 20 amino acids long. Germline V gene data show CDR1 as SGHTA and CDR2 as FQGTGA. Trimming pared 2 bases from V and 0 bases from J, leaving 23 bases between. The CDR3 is CASSLFFWQGVRLAKNIQYF. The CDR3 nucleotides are TGTGCCAGCAGCTTATTTTTCTGGCAGGGCGTCCGACTAGCCAAAAACATTCAGTACTTC. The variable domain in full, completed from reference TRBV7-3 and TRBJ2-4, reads GAGVSQTPSNKVTEKGKYVELRCDPISGHTALYWYRQSLGQGPEFLIYFQGTGAADDSGLPNDRFFAVRPEGSVSTLKIQRTERGDSAVYLCASSLFFWQGVRLAKNIQYFGAGTRLSVL.

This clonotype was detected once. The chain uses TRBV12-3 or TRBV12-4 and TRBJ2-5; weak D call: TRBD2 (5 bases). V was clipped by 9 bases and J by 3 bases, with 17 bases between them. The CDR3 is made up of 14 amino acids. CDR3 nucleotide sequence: TGTGCCAGTGTAGATAGAGGACTTAAAGAGACCCAGTACTTC. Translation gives CASVDRGLKETQYF.

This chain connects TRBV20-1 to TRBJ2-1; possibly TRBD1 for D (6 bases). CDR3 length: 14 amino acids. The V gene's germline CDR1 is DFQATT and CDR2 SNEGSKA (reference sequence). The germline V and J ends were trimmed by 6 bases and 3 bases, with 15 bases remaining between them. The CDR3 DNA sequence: TGCAGTGCCCTATGGGGGCTCGTCTACAATGAGCAGTTCTTC. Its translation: CSALWGLVYNEQFF.

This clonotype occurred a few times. CDR3: CSVEDQGDYEQYF. Here the CDR3 DNA reads TGCAGCGTTGAAGATCAGGGGGACTACGAGCAGTACTTC. V and J are TRBV29-1 and TRBJ2-7; TRBD1 agrees at 7 bases. CDR3 length equals 13 residues. Germline V lookup: CDR1 SQVTM, CDR2 ANQGSEA. The V and J ends lost 0 bases and 3 bases, in that order; junction bases with no gene match: 2.

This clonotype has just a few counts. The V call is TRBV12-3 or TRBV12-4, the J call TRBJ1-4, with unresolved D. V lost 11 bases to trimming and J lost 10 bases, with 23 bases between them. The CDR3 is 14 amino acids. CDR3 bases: TGTGCCTCCACGCGGGTCTTGGGCGCGGGAAAACTGTTTTTT. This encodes CASTRVLGAGKLFF.

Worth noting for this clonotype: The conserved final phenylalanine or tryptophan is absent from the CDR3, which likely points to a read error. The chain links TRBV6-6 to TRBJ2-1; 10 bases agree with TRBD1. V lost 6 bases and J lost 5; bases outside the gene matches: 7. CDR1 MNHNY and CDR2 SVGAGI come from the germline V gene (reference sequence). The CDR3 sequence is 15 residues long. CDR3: CASRGRDRGHNEQFL. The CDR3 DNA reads TGTGCCAGCAGGGGTAGGGACAGGGGTCACAATGAGCAGTTCCTC.

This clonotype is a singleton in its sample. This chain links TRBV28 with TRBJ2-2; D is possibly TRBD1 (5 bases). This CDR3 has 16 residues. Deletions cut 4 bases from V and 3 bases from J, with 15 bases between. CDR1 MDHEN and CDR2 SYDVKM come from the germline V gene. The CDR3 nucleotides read TGTGCCAGCAGTTCTCTGGTTTGGGGCCACACCGGGGAGCTGTTTTTT. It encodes CASSSLVWGHTGELFF.

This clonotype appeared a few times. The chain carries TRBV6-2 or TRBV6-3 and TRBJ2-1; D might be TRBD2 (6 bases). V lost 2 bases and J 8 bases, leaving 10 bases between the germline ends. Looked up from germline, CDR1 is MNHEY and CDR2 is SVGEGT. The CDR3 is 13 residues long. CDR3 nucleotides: TGTGCCAGCAGTTACCATAGCGGACATGAGCAGTTCTTC. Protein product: CASSYHSGHEQFF.

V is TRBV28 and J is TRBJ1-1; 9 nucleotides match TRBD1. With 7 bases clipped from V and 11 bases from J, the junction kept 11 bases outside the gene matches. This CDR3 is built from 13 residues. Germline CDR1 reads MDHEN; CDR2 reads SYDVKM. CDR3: CASTQQGASGAFF. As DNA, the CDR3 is TGTGCCAGCACCCAACAGGGGGCGAGTGGGGCTTTCTTT.

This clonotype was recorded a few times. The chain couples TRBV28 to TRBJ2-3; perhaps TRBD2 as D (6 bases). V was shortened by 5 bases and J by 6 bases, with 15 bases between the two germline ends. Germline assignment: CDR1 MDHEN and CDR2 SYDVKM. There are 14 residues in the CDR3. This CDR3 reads CASSPPGLLDTQYF. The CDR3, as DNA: TGTGCCAGCAGTCCACCGGGACTCCTTGATACGCAGTATTTT.

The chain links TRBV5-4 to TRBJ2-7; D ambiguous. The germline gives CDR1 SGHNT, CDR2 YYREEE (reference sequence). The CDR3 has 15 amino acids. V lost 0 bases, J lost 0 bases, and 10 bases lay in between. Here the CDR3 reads CASSLGAQSSYEQYF. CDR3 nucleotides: TGTGCCAGCAGCTTGGGGGCCCAGAGCTCCTACGAGCAGTACTTC. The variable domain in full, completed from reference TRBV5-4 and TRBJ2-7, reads ETGVTQSPTHLIKTRGQQVTLRCSSQSGHNTVSWYQQALGQGPQFIFQYYREEENGRGNFPPRFSGLQFPNYSSELNVNALELDDSALYLCASSLGAQSSYEQYFGPGTRLTVT.

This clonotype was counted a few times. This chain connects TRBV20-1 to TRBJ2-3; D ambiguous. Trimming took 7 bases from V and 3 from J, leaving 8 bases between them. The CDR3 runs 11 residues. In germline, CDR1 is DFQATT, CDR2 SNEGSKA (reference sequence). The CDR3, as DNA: TGCAGTGGGGGAAGGACAGATACGCAGTATTTT. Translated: CSGGRTDTQYF.

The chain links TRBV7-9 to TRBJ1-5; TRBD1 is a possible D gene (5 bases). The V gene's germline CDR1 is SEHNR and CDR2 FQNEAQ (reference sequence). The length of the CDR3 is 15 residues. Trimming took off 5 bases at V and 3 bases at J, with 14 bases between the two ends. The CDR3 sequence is CASSLEAGYNQPQHF. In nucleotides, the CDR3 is TGTGCCAGCAGCCTAGAGGCAGGGTACAATCAGCCCCAGCATTTT. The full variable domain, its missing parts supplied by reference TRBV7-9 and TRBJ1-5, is DTGVSQNPRHKITKRGQNVTFRCDPISEHNRLYWYRQTLGQGPEFLTYFQNEAQLEKSRLLSDRFSAERPKGSFSTLEIQRTEQGDSAMYLCASSLEAGYNQPQHFGDGTRLSIL.

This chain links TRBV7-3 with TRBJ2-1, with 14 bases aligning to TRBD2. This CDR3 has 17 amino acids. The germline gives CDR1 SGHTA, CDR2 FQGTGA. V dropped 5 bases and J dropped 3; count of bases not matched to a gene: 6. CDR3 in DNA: TGTGCCAGCAGCGCCGGGACTAGCGGGGGCATCTACAATGAGCAGTTCTTC. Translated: CASSAGTSGGIYNEQFF.

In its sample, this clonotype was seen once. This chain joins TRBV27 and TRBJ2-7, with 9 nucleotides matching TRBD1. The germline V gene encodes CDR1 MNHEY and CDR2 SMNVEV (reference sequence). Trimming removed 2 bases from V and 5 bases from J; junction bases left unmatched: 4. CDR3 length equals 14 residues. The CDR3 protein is CASSLRDRAHEQYF. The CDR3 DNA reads TGTGCCAGCAGTTTAAGGGACAGGGCCCACGAGCAGTACTTC.

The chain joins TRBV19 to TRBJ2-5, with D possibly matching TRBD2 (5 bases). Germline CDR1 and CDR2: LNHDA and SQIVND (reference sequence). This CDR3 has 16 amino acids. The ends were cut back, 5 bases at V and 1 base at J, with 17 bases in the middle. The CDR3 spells CASSPIASPPQETQYF. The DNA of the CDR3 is TGTGCCAGTAGTCCTATAGCGTCCCCACCCCAAGAGACCCAGTACTTC.

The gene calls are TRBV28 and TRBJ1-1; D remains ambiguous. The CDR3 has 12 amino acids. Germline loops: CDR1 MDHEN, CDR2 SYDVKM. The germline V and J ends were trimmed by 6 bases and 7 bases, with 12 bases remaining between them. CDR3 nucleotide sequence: TGTGCCAGCAGCCGTCCCCGTTTTGAAGCTTTCTTT. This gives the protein CASSRPRFEAFF. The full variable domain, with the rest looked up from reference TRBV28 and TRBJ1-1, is DVKVTQSSRYLVKRTGEKVFLECVQDMDHENMFWYRQDPGLGLRLIYFSYDVKMKEKGDIPEGYSVSREKKERFSLILESASTNQTSMYLCASSRPRFEAFFGQGTRLTVV.